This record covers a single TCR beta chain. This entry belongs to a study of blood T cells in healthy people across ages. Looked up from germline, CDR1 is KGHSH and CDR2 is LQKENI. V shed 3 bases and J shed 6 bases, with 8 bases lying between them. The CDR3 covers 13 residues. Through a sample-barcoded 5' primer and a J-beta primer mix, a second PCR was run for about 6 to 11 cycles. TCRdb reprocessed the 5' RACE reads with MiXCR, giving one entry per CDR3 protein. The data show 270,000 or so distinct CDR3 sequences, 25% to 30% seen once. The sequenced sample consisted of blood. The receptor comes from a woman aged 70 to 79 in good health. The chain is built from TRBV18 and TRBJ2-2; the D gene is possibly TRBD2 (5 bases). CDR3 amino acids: CASSPTSAGELFF. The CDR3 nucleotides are TGTGCCAGCTCACCTACTAGTGCCGGGGAGCTGTTTTTT.